A selection of T cell receptor beta chains follows, all from one sample in a study of blood T cells in healthy people across ages. TCRdb passed the 5' RACE reads through MiXCR, listing each CDR3 protein once. The sample carries about 1.7 million distinct CDR3 sequences, under 30% recorded once. Sequenced: blood. Source of these receptors: a woman in her 30s in good health. CDR3s include the opening cysteine and the closing phenylalanine or tryptophan. The D gene is left open where the match is weak. Clone size, where shown, is once, few, many, or a class for clones that have expanded.

-,TRBV20-1,TRBJ1-2,-,CSAPFRTGYGYTF,TGCAGTGCCCCCTTCCGGACCGGCTATGGCTACACCTTC
many,TRBV6-5,TRBJ1-2,TRBD1,CASSYSRRGGFGYTF,TGTGCCAGCAGTTACTCGAGGAGAGGGGGCTTTGGCTACACCTTC
few,TRBV11-2,TRBJ2-1,-,CASMERGVKNEQFF,TGTGCCAGCATGGAGAGGGGGGTGAAAAATGAGCAGTTCTTC
few,TRBV20-1,TRBJ1-5,-,CSASLAGQPQHF,TGCAGTGCTAGTTTGGCAGGCCAGCCCCAGCATTTT
-,TRBV15,TRBJ2-1,-,CATSRDTGNNEQFF,TGTGCCACCAGCAGAGATACTGGGAACAATGAGCAGTTCTTC
-,TRBV30,TRBJ2-5,TRBD1,CAWSVGIGTEETQYF,TGTGCCTGGAGTGTGGGGATCGGGACAGAAGAGACCCAGTACTTC
-,TRBV20-1,TRBJ2-1,TRBD1,CSASVQQGWNEQFF,TGCAGTGCTAGCGTCCAACAGGGGTGGAATGAGCAGTTCTTC
-,TRBV5-1,TRBJ2-2,-,CASSSDLTGMGNTGELFF,TGCGCCAGCAGCTCCGACCTTACAGGGATGGGGAACACCGGGGAGCTGTTTTTT
-,TRBV2,TRBJ2-7,TRBD1,CASSRRDREPYGQYF,TGTGCCAGCAGTCGCCGGGACAGGGAGCCCTACGGGCAATACTTC
-,TRBV20-1,TRBJ2-3,TRBD2,CSARPLLAGRRTDTQYF,TGCAGTGCTAGGCCGCTATTAGCGGGAAGGAGAACAGATACGCAGTATTTT
-,TRBV20-1,TRBJ2-5,TRBD2,CSARLLAEPQETQYF,TGCAGTGCTAGACTACTAGCGGAACCCCAAGAGACCCAGTACTTC
-,TRBV6-5,TRBJ2-1,-,CASSSGSPYEQFF,TGTGCCAGCAGTAGCGGGTCACCCTACGAGCAGTTCTTC
-,TRBV14,TRBJ2-1,-,CANSTPGNEQFF,TGTGCCAACAGCACCCCTGGCAATGAGCAGTTCTTC